Listed below are T cell receptor beta chains from one sample, sequenced in a study of blood T cells in healthy people across ages. TCRdb re-called the 5' RACE reads through MiXCR, storing one row per CDR3 protein. The table lists some 760,000 distinct CDR3 sequences, 20% to 25% of them singletons. These data were likewise used in another study, on T cells of mothers and their children.

The sample consisted of blood. These receptors were obtained from a boy aged 10-17 years in good health. The CDR3 runs from the conserved cysteine through the conserved F or W. A D gene is named only where the DNA matches it firmly. Rows may omit the clone size; those that give it use once, few, many or a size class.

j_gene | v_gene | abundance | d_gene | len | CDR3nt | CDR3aa
TRBJ2-3 | TRBV5-5 | few | TRBD2 | 17 | TGTGCCAGCAGCTTGGCTCGGCTAGCGGGAGGCACAGATACGCAGTATTTT | CASSLARLAGGTDTQYF
TRBJ2-6 | TRBV7-8 | . | . | 15 | TGTGCCAGCAGCTTAGGGGGGAGGTCGCCCAACGTCCTGACTTTC | CASSLGGRSPNVLTF
TRBJ2-1 | TRBV28 | few | . | 14 | TGTGCCAGCAGTTCCCGACAGAATACCAATGAGCAGTTCTTC | CASSSRQNTNEQFF
TRBJ2-7 | TRBV4-3 | . | . | 14 | TGCGCCAGCAGCCAAGAGGTCCTAAGGGGCGAGCAGTACTTC | CASSQEVLRGEQYF
TRBJ1-4 | TRBV5-1 | . | TRBD1 | 16 | TGCGCCAGCAGCCTATCCGGACAGGGCGGTAATGAAAAACTGTTTTTT | CASSLSGQGGNEKLFF
TRBJ2-1 | TRBV12-5 | . | TRBD1 | 17 | TGTGCTAGTGGTTTGGTTGTTGGGACAGGACTCAACAATGAGCAGTTCTTC | CASGLVVGTGLNNEQFF
TRBJ1-3 | TRBV7-6 | few | . | 18 | TGTGCCAGCAGCCCCTTCAGGGGTTCCGGGAGCCCTGGAAACACCATATATTTT | CASSPFRGSGSPGNTIYF
TRBJ2-5 | TRBV6-2/TRBV6-3 | . | TRBD1 | 16 | TGTGCCAGCAACCCATTAGGACAGGGAGCGCAAGAGACCCAGTACTTC | CASNPLGQGAQETQYF
TRBJ2-1 | TRBV29-1 | . | TRBD2 | 17 | TGCAGCGTTACTCTAGCGGGGATCGTTGAGATATACAATGAGCAGTTCTTC | CSVTLAGIVEIYNEQFF
TRBJ2-1 | TRBV3-1 | few | . | 14 | TGTGCCAGCAGCCAGTCGACCCAGTACAATGAGCAGTTCTTC | CASSQSTQYNEQFF
TRBJ2-4 | TRBV7-2 | . | . | 15 | TGTGCCAGCAGCTTAGCTACAGGGTTATGGAACATTCAGTACTTC | CASSLATGLWNIQYF
TRBJ1-3 | TRBV20-1 | . | . | 15 | TGCAGTGCTCGGGACTTTAAAAGCTCTGGAAACACCATATATTTT | CSARDFKSSGNTIYF
TRBJ2-1 | TRBV12-3/TRBV12-4 | . | . | 11 | TGTGCCAGCAGTCGCAATTATGAGCAGTTCTTC | CASSRNYEQFF
TRBJ2-7 | TRBV29-1 | few | . | 12 | TGCAGCGTCCTCGGTGCGGAGTACGAGCAGTACTTC | CSVLGAEYEQYF
TRBJ2-7 | TRBV5-1 | . | TRBD1 | 17 | TGCGCCAGCAGCTTGTCAGCCGGGACAGGGAGAACCTACGAGCAGTACTTC | CASSLSAGTGRTYEQYF
TRBJ2-3 | TRBV12-3/TRBV12-4 | . | TRBD2 | 17 | TGTGCCAGCAGCCCCCGGGGACTAGGGGGTAGCACAGATACGCAGTATTTT | CASSPRGLGGSTDTQYF
TRBJ2-7 | TRBV5-8 | . | . | 16 | TGTGCCAGCAGCTTGGGGGGAGCCCTCAGGATCCACGAGCAGTACTTC | CASSLGGALRIHEQYF
TRBJ2-1 | TRBV9 | few | . | 16 | TGTGCCAGCAGCGTAGAGGGGAGCGGAACCTACAATGAGCAGTTCTTC | CASSVEGSGTYNEQFF
TRBJ1-2 | TRBV5-1 | once | TRBD1 | 15 | TGCGCCAGCAGCTTGGAGGTGGGACAGGTCTATGGCTACACCTTC | CASSLEVGQVYGYTF
TRBJ1-2 | TRBV5-1 | . | . | 13 | TGCGCCAGCAGGTTTACGGGGGGCGATGGCTACACCTTC | CASRFTGGDGYTF
TRBJ2-1 | TRBV6-5 | . | . | 15 | TGTGCCAGCAGCGAAACGGGACTTCGTTACAATGAGCAGTTCTTC | CASSETGLRYNEQFF
TRBJ1-4 | TRBV20-1 | many | . | 15 | TGCAGTGCTAGAGACCCCCGGGTAGGGGATGAAAAACTGTTTTTT | CSARDPRVGDEKLFF
TRBJ2-1 | TRBV29-1 | . | TRBD2 | 12 | TGCAGCTCCGAGCGGGAATTGACTGAGCAGTTCTTC | CSSERELTEQFF
TRBJ2-7 | TRBV12-3/TRBV12-4 | . | . | 13 | TGTGCCAGCAGACGGACAGCCGCGTACGAGCAGTACTTC | CASRRTAAYEQYF
TRBJ2-5 | TRBV29-1 | few | . | 14 | TGCAGCGCGCGAATGGCAGAAACTCAAGAGACCCAGTACTTC | CSARMAETQETQYF
TRBJ2-4 | TRBV12-3/TRBV12-4 | few | TRBD2 | 20 | TGTGCCAGCAGTCCTCCTAGCGGGGGGGCTCGGTGGGAAGCCAAAAACATTCAGTACTTC | CASSPPSGGARWEAKNIQYF
TRBJ2-3 | TRBV7-2 | few | TRBD1 | 15 | TGTGCCAGCATTAACCCGGGACAGATTTTAGATACGCAGTATTTT | CASINPGQILDTQYF
TRBJ2-3 | TRBV9 | few | . | 14 | TGTGCCAGCAGCCCCTCCCGGGGATCAGATACGCAGTATTTT | CASSPSRGSDTQYF
TRBJ2-7 | TRBV12-3/TRBV12-4 | . | . | 15 | TGTGCCAGCAGTTTCACAAGGGGGTGGAAATACGAGCAGTACTTC | CASSFTRGWKYEQYF
TRBJ2-1 | TRBV28 | once | . | 13 | TGTGCCAGCCGAGATTGGGATCACAATGAGCAGTTCTTC | CASRDWDHNEQFF
TRBJ2-7 | TRBV5-1 | . | . | 17 | TGCGCCAGCAGCTTGGATGCGGGGGCCCTTCTCCCCTACGAGCAGTACTTC | CASSLDAGALLPYEQYF
TRBJ1-2 | TRBV2 | . | . | 16 | TGTGCCAGCACCGACGGCTTCTGGGGAACTAACTATGGCTACACCTTC | CASTDGFWGTNYGYTF
TRBJ2-7 | TRBV6-1 | . | . | 16 | TGTGCCATTAGGGACTCCCCGATCCGGAGCTCCTACGAGCAGTACTTC | CAIRDSPIRSSYEQYF
TRBJ2-3 | TRBV29-1 | . | . | 13 | TGCAGCGTTACGGGGGCAGTGGCGGATACGCAGTATTTT | CSVTGAVADTQYF
TRBJ2-5 | TRBV11-2 | few | . | 15 | TGTGCCAGTAGCTTAACGGCCCGGACTCAAGAGACCCAGTACTTC | CASSLTARTQETQYF
TRBJ1-6 | TRBV6-5 | few | . | 13 | TGTGCCAGCAGTTACAGTAGTAATTCACCCCTCCACTTT | CASSYSSNSPLHF
TRBJ2-6 | TRBV27 | . | TRBD2 | 17 | TGTGCCAGCAGTTTAGAGGCCGCGGGGGTAGGGGCCAACGTCCTGACTTTC | CASSLEAAGVGANVLTF
TRBJ2-1 | TRBV5-1 | few | TRBD1 | 15 | TGCGCCAGCAGCCGAGGACAGGGCACCTACAATGAGCAGTTCTTC | CASSRGQGTYNEQFF
TRBJ2-1 | TRBV7-2 | few | . | 15 | TGTGCCAGCAGCCCAAGGGGGATTAGGGACAATGAGCAGTTCTTC | CASSPRGIRDNEQFF
TRBJ2-3 | TRBV12-3/TRBV12-4 | . | TRBD2 | 17 | TGTGCCAGCAGTTTAGCGCTAACTAGCGGCCGCCCAGATACGCAGTATTTT | CASSLALTSGRPDTQYF
TRBJ2-7 | TRBV5-6 | . | . | 15 | TGTGCCAGCAGCTTGCGACAGCTTTTTTCCTACGAGCAGTACTTC | CASSLRQLFSYEQYF
TRBJ2-4 | TRBV28 | . | TRBD2 | 17 | TGTGCCAGCAGTTTCTCCAGCTTACAAGCGGGGGCAAACATTCAGTACTTC | CASSFSSLQAGANIQYF
TRBJ2-7 | TRBV20-1 | . | TRBD2 | 15 | TGCAGTGCTCCCGGACTAGCGGGAGGACACTACGAGCAGTACTTC | CSAPGLAGGHYEQYF
TRBJ2-7 | TRBV13 | . | TRBD1 | 17 | TGTGCCAGCAGCTCGGGACAGGGGGCGGAGCCTCCCTACGAGCAGTACTTC | CASSSGQGAEPPYEQYF
TRBJ2-7 | TRBV10-3 | . | . | 13 | TGTGCCATCAGTGAGGTGCGGGGCGACGAGCAGTACTTC | CAISEVRGDEQYF
TRBJ1-2 | TRBV19 | . | TRBD1 | 14 | TGTGCCAGTAGTGCGTTCACAGGGGAATATGGCTACACCTTC | CASSAFTGEYGYTF
TRBJ2-1 | TRBV19 | . | . | 13 | TGTGCCAGTAGTATAATCGGGACTAATGAGCAGTTCTTC | CASSIIGTNEQFF
TRBJ2-4 | TRBV29-1 | . | TRBD2 | 15 | TGCAGCGCAAGGGGGAAGACTAGCGGGACCAACATTCAGTACTTC | CSARGKTSGTNIQYF
TRBJ2-7 | TRBV3-1 | . | . | 16 | TGTGCCAGCAGCCAGCAGGACGGGGCCATATCCTACGAGCAGTACTTC | CASSQQDGAISYEQYF
TRBJ2-7 | TRBV7-9 | . | TRBD2 | 13 | TGTGCCAGCAGCATCGGGACTAGCGGGAAGGTGTACTTC | CASSIGTSGKVYF
TRBJ2-7 | TRBV4-3 | . | . | 13 | TGCGCCAGCAGCCCAGGGAAAAACTACGAGCAGTACTTC | CASSPGKNYEQYF
TRBJ1-4 | TRBV6-5 | few | . | 12 | TGTGCCAGCAGTTATTGGGGGGAAAAACTGTTTTTT | CASSYWGEKLFF
TRBJ2-7 | TRBV10-3 | few | . | 12 | TGTGCCATCAGTGAGCACCAGTCGGAGCAGTACTTC | CAISEHQSEQYF
TRBJ2-7 | TRBV7-2 | . | TRBD1 | 14 | TGTGCCAGCAGCCGACAGGGGAGCTCCTACGAGCAGTACTTC | CASSRQGSSYEQYF
TRBJ1-1 | TRBV7-9 | once | . | 14 | TGTGCCAGCAGCTTAATGGCCCGGGGGACTGAAGCTTTCTTT | CASSLMARGTEAFF